The rows below give T cell receptor beta chains drawn from one sample of a study of cytomegalovirus exposure and HLA in healthy donors. Produced via immunoSEQ multiplex PCR; TCRdb's table is partial and in-frame only. The table shows roughly 100,000 clones, with 75% to 90% occurring only once. Sequencing was performed on PBMCs. The receptors were gathered from a middle-aged man in good health and CMV-seronegative. The CDR3 runs from the conserved cysteine through the conserved F or W. The order of the fields is V gene, J gene, D gene, clone size, CDR3 DNA, CDR3 protein. The D gene is left open where the match is weak. For some rows the clone size is stated as once, few or many, or as a class when expanded; others skip it.

V gene: TRBV5-1
J gene: TRBJ2-5
D gene: TRBD2
clone size: -
CDR3 DNA: TGCGCCAGCAGGATCCGTAGCGGGGAAGAGACCCAGTACTTC
CDR3 protein: CASRIRSGEETQYF

V gene: TRBV19
J gene: TRBJ1-5
D gene: -
clone size: -
CDR3 DNA: TGTGCCAGTAGTTCCAGGGGAGATGGCAATCAGCCCCAGCATTTT
CDR3 protein: CASSSRGDGNQPQHF

V gene: TRBV9
J gene: TRBJ1-4
D gene: TRBD1
clone size: -
CDR3 DNA: TGTGCCAGCAGCGCAAGACAGGGATGGGCTAATGAAAAACTGTTTTTT
CDR3 protein: CASSARQGWANEKLFF

V gene: TRBV5-1
J gene: TRBJ1-2
D gene: TRBD1
clone size: -
CDR3 DNA: TGCGCCAGCAGCTTGTCACCGGGACAGGGGTATGGCTACACCTTC
CDR3 protein: CASSLSPGQGYGYTF

V gene: TRBV23-1
J gene: TRBJ1-2
D gene: -
clone size: -
CDR3 DNA: TGCGCCAGCAGTCCGACAGAACAATTAAGAACTAACTATGGCTACACCTTC
CDR3 protein: CASSPTEQLRTNYGYTF

V gene: TRBV11-2
J gene: TRBJ2-3
D gene: TRBD2
clone size: -
CDR3 DNA: TGTGCCAGCAGCTTAGGGCGGGGGGGGTTTGACACAGATACGCAGTATTTT
CDR3 protein: CASSLGRGGFDTDTQYF

V gene: TRBV6-1
J gene: TRBJ1-2
D gene: -
clone size: -
CDR3 DNA: TGTGCCAGCAGTGACAAAGGGGGGGTGGTCAGTGGCTACACCTTC
CDR3 protein: CASSDKGGVVSGYTF

V gene: TRBV7-9
J gene: TRBJ1-5
D gene: -
clone size: -
CDR3 DNA: TGTGCCAGCAGCTTAGACGGTAGTAGCAATCAGCCCCAGCATTTT
CDR3 protein: CASSLDGSSNQPQHF

V gene: TRBV19
J gene: TRBJ1-5
D gene: -
clone size: -
CDR3 DNA: TGTGCCAGTAGTACCCAGGGGAATCAGCCCCAGCATTTT
CDR3 protein: CASSTQGNQPQHF

V gene: TRBV7-8
J gene: TRBJ1-1
D gene: TRBD1
clone size: -
CDR3 DNA: TGTGCCAGCAGCCCACAGGGGGCAAACACTGAAGCTTTCTTT
CDR3 protein: CASSPQGANTEAFF

V gene: TRBV15
J gene: TRBJ2-3
D gene: TRBD2
clone size: -
CDR3 DNA: TGTGCCACCAGCAGCGCCCCCCCCGGGGGGGAAAGCACAGATACGCAGTATTTT
CDR3 protein: CATSSAPPGGESTDTQYF

V gene: TRBV6-6
J gene: TRBJ1-1
D gene: TRBD1
clone size: -
CDR3 DNA: TGTGCCAGCATTCCGGGACAGGGAATATCAGCTTTCTTT
CDR3 protein: CASIPGQGISAFF

V gene: TRBV29-1
J gene: TRBJ1-2
D gene: TRBD1
clone size: -
CDR3 DNA: TGCAGCGTTGCGGGACAGGGGGATCTGGACACCTTC
CDR3 protein: CSVAGQGDLDTF

V gene: TRBV29-1
J gene: TRBJ1-2
D gene: -
clone size: -
CDR3 DNA: TGCAGCGTTAACCAGGGGACCGACTATGGCTACACCTTC
CDR3 protein: CSVNQGTDYGYTF

V gene: TRBV7-9
J gene: TRBJ2-7
D gene: TRBD1
clone size: few
CDR3 DNA: TGTTCCAGCAGCTTAGCCCGGACAGGGGGGGACTACGAGCAGTACTTC
CDR3 protein: CSSSLARTGGDYEQYF

V gene: TRBV6-6
J gene: TRBJ2-7
D gene: TRBD1
clone size: -
CDR3 DNA: TGTGCCAGCAGTTTCGAAGGGGGCCGTCTGGAGTACTTC
CDR3 protein: CASSFEGGRLEYF

V gene: TRBV5-4
J gene: TRBJ2-1
D gene: TRBD2
clone size: -
CDR3 DNA: TGTGCCAGCGGATCGACCGGGACTAGCGATAATGAGCAGTTCTTC
CDR3 protein: CASGSTGTSDNEQFF

V gene: TRBV4-3
J gene: TRBJ1-4
D gene: -
clone size: -
CDR3 DNA: TGCGCCAGCAGCCAAGTCTCACAAGCAACTAATGAAAAACTGTTTTTT
CDR3 protein: CASSQVSQATNEKLFF

V gene: TRBV6-1
J gene: TRBJ2-2
D gene: TRBD2
clone size: -
CDR3 DNA: TGTGCCAGCAGTGCATTCCGGGGGGGCGCCACCGGGGAGCTGTTTTTT
CDR3 protein: CASSAFRGGATGELFF

V gene: TRBV19
J gene: TRBJ2-1
D gene: -
clone size: few
CDR3 DNA: TGTGCCAGTAGCTCTAGCCTAGGGCAGTTCTTC
CDR3 protein: CASSSSLGQFF

V gene: TRBV2
J gene: TRBJ2-1
D gene: TRBD2
clone size: -
CDR3 DNA: TGTGCCAGCAGGCGGGCGGGGGTCACCCAATCCGAGCAGTTCTTC
CDR3 protein: CASRRAGVTQSEQFF

V gene: TRBV7-6
J gene: TRBJ2-5
D gene: -
clone size: -
CDR3 DNA: TGTGCCAGCACACCGGGTGAGACCCAGTACTTC
CDR3 protein: CASTPGETQYF

V gene: TRBV9
J gene: TRBJ1-4
D gene: -
clone size: -
CDR3 DNA: TGTGCCACACCATTTAGGGAGAGCGCGAGGGATGCAACTAATGAAAAACTGTTTTTT
CDR3 protein: CATPFRESARDATNEKLFF

V gene: TRBV7-9
J gene: TRBJ2-7
D gene: TRBD2
clone size: -
CDR3 DNA: TGTGCCAGCAGCTTAGGGGGACTAGTTTACGAGCAGTACTTC
CDR3 protein: CASSLGGLVYEQYF

V gene: TRBV18
J gene: TRBJ2-1
D gene: -
clone size: -
CDR3 DNA: TGTGCCAGCTCACTCTATTCCCCAAACTCCTACAATGAGCAGTTCTTC
CDR3 protein: CASSLYSPNSYNEQFF

V gene: TRBV7-6
J gene: TRBJ1-1
D gene: -
clone size: -
CDR3 DNA: TGTGCCAGCAGCTTAGCCGGACCGACAGGTACCACGGGCGGCACTGAAGCTTTCTTT
CDR3 protein: CASSLAGPTGTTGGTEAFF

V gene: TRBV11-2
J gene: TRBJ2-2
D gene: TRBD2
clone size: -
CDR3 DNA: TGTGCCAGCAGCCGAGGGACTAGCGGGAACACCGGGGAGCTGTTTTTT
CDR3 protein: CASSRGTSGNTGELFF

V gene: TRBV7-8
J gene: TRBJ1-2
D gene: TRBD1
clone size: -
CDR3 DNA: TGTGCCAGCAGCTTATACGGACAGGGGGACTATGGCTACACCTTC
CDR3 protein: CASSLYGQGDYGYTF

V gene: TRBV5-1
J gene: TRBJ2-7
D gene: TRBD2
clone size: -
CDR3 DNA: TGCGCCAGCAGCTGGACTAGCGGGGGACGGGCGAGCTCCTACGAGCAGTACTTC
CDR3 protein: CASSWTSGGRASSYEQYF

V gene: TRBV25-1
J gene: TRBJ2-2
D gene: -
clone size: -
CDR3 DNA: TGTGCCAGCACCGACGGGGCGAACACCGGGGAGCTGTTTTTT
CDR3 protein: CASTDGANTGELFF

V gene: TRBV14
J gene: TRBJ1-4
D gene: -
clone size: -
CDR3 DNA: TGTGCCAGCAGCCAAGATAGAAGACAGGCACCTGAGAAACTGTTTTTT
CDR3 protein: CASSQDRRQAPEKLFF

V gene: TRBV11-2
J gene: TRBJ2-5
D gene: -
clone size: -
CDR3 DNA: TGTGCCAGCAGCTTAGTTCGGGGGGCTCAGCGGGAGACCCAGTACTTC
CDR3 protein: CASSLVRGAQRETQYF